Each of the 18 T cell receptor beta chains below was sequenced from the same sample in a study of T cell changes during pregnancy in multiple sclerosis. The repertoire was sequenced with immunoSEQ multiplex PCR; TCRdb's copy has only in-frame clones and lacks some. This sample yields 68,000 or so clones, of which roughly nine tenths are seen a single time; 0.65% to 0.9% belongs to the top ten. The sequencing here drew on peripheral blood, taken in the second trimester of pregnancy. The receptors come from a female donor with multiple sclerosis, enrolled in a pregnancy study.

Points on this clone: Other DNA variants within this sample encode the same CDR3. The V gene is TRBV7-9, the J gene TRBJ1-2; perhaps TRBD1 as D (6 bases). CDR1 and CDR2 (germline): SEHNR, FQNEAQ (reference sequence). V dropped 3 bases and J dropped 6 bases, with 8 bases sitting between them. The length of the CDR3 is 12 residues. The CDR3 reads CASSFNRDGYTF. CDR3 nucleotides: TGTGCCAGCAGCTTCAACAGGGATGGCTACACCTTC.

V gene TRBV6-4 combines with J gene TRBJ2-1, with TRBD2 identical over 8 bases. The CDR3 contains 16 residues. V shed 2 bases, J shed 9 bases, and the junction held 12 bases outside the gene matches. CDR1 and CDR2 (germline): MRHNA, SNTAGT. CDR3 loop: CASSDAAYGGVGEQFF. Written as DNA, the CDR3 is TGTGCCAGCAGTGACGCTGCTTACGGGGGGGTGGGTGAGCAGTTCTTC.

CDR3 region: CASTLGGSAMAYGYTF. CDR3 sequence (DNA): TGTGCCAGCACCCTAGGTGGCAGCGCCATGGCCTATGGCTACACCTTC. The rearrangement links TRBV7-8 to TRBJ1-2; unclear D gene. Germline V gene sequence: CDR1 SGHVS, CDR2 FQNEAQ. Trimming took 7 bases from V and 4 from J, leaving 22 bases between them. The CDR3 consists of 16 residues.

The V call is TRBV5-8, the J call TRBJ2-3, with 10 bases lining up with TRBD2. V shed 4 bases, J shed 5 bases, and the junction held 10 bases outside the gene matches. CDR1 and CDR2 from the germline V gene are SGHTS and YDEGEE. This CDR3 is built from 16 residues. In DNA form, the CDR3 reads TGTGCCAGCAGCCACCTACGACTAGCGGGTGGAGATACGCAGTATTTT. Amino acids: CASSHLRLAGGDTQYF.

CDR3 sequence reads: CASSTHTGTGNFEAFF. CDR3 nucleotide sequence: TGTGCCAGTAGTACTCATACGGGGACAGGAAATTTTGAAGCTTTCTTT. This chain joins TRBV19 and TRBJ1-1, with 8 nucleotides matching TRBD1. The junction had 14 bases not matched to a gene; V was cut back by 4 bases and J by 7 bases. Germline V gives CDR1 LNHDA, CDR2 SQIVND (reference sequence). This CDR3 is built from 16 residues.

V and J are TRBV29-1 and TRBJ2-1, with D tentatively TRBD1 (6 bases). Germline CDR1 reads SQVTM; CDR2 reads ANQGSEA. Trimming removed 1 base at V and 4 bases at J, with 8 bases between. The CDR3 spans 13 residues. DNA of the CDR3: TGCAGCGTTGAAGGGACAGCGTACAATGAGCAGTTCTTC. Its translation is CSVEGTAYNEQFF.

This rearrangement joins TRBV6-4 to TRBJ1-1, with TRBD1 identical over 7 bases. The CDR3 is 19 amino acids. The germline V gene has CDR1 MRHNA and CDR2 SNTAGT. Unmatched junction bases numbered 22, after V lost 6 bases and J lost 3 bases. CDR3 protein: CASRLKVMGRGGGDTEAFF. CDR3 sequence (DNA): TGTGCCAGCAGGCTTAAAGTGATGGGGAGAGGAGGGGGCGACACTGAAGCTTTCTTT.

The rearrangement links TRBV5-1 to TRBJ1-2, with 11 nucleotides matching TRBD1. CDR1 is SGHRS, CDR2 YFSETQ, per germline. V lost 2 bases and J lost 5; bases outside the gene matches: 5. The CDR3 totals 15 residues. The CDR3 nucleotides are TGCGCCAGCAGCTTTCAGGACAGGGGGCCATATGGCTACACCTTC. This sequence encodes CASSFQDRGPYGYTF.

Only a few counts were recorded for this clone. V and J are TRBV10-3 and TRBJ1-2; TRBD1 agrees at 9 bases. CDR1 ENHRY and CDR2 SYGVKD come from the germline V gene. V shed 7 bases, J shed 8 bases, and the junction held 5 bases outside the gene matches. The CDR3 covers 12 residues. This CDR3 reads CAITRTGDGYTF. The CDR3 DNA sequence: TGTGCCATCACCAGGACAGGGGACGGCTACACCTTC.

This clone was counted a single time. The genes are TRBV15 and TRBJ2-3, with D possibly matching TRBD1 (6 bases). Trimming stripped 3 bases from V and 6 bases from J, with 16 bases between. This CDR3 has 15 residues. Germline V lookup: CDR1 LNHNV, CDR2 YYDKDF (reference sequence). The CDR3 protein is CATSSGTRLRDTQYF. In DNA form, the CDR3 reads TGTGCCACCAGCAGTGGGACAAGACTGAGGGATACGCAGTATTTT.

The DNA for the CDR3 is TGTGCCATCAGGGCGAATCCACGGACAGGGACTGGAAACACCATATATTTT. Protein product: CAIRANPRTGTGNTIYF. This chain uses TRBV10-3 with TRBJ1-3, with 8 positions matching TRBD1. The CDR3 is 17 residues long. Trimming removed 6 bases from V and 2 bases from J; junction bases left unmatched: 12. The germline V gene encodes CDR1 ENHRY and CDR2 SYGVKD.

The genes are TRBV19 and TRBJ1-2, with 7 nucleotides matching TRBD1. After removal of 6 bases from V and 8 bases from J, the junction contained 9 bases not matched to a gene. The CDR3 length is 13 residues. CDR1 is LNHDA, CDR2 SQIVND, per germline (reference sequence). The CDR3 here is CASRVTGYGGYTF. Here the CDR3 DNA reads TGTGCCAGTAGGGTGACAGGGTACGGCGGCTACACCTTC.

The chain joins TRBV6-5 to TRBJ2-1; D is unclear. V was shortened by 1 base and J by 0 bases, with 4 bases between the two germline ends. CDR3 length equals 14 residues. The germline gives CDR1 MNHEY, CDR2 SVGAGI. CDR3 nucleotides: TGTGCCAGCAGTTACTTCAGCTCCTACAATGAGCAGTTCTTC. It specifies CASSYFSSYNEQFF.

The CDR3 protein is CASSSGQGKLFF. Written as DNA, the CDR3 is TGTGCCAGCAGCTCGGGACAGGGAAAACTGTTTTTT. The chain has TRBV11-3 and TRBJ1-4, with 9 bases matching TRBD1. The CDR3 is 12 amino acids. CDR1 and CDR2 from the germline V gene are SGHNT and YENEEA. With 4 bases clipped from V and 10 bases from J, the junction kept 1 base outside the gene matches.

The V gene is TRBV9, the J gene TRBJ2-3; TRBD2 matches 8 bases. Trimming took 3 bases from V and 1 from J; bases not matched to a gene: 4. The germline CDR1 and CDR2 sequences are SGDLS and YYNGEE. The CDR3 spans 15 residues. The CDR3 here is CASSEVAGRTDTQYF. CDR3 nucleotides: TGTGCCAGCAGCGAGGTAGCGGGACGCACAGATACGCAGTATTTT. Looking up the rest from reference TRBV9 and TRBJ2-3 gives the full variable domain: DSGVTQTPKHLITATGQRVTLRCSPRSGDLSVYWYQQSLDQGLQFLIQYYNGEERAKGNILERFSAQQFPDLHSELNLSSLELGDSALYFCASSEVAGRTDTQYFGPGTRLTVL.

This clone was counted a single time. The rearrangement uses TRBV29-1 and TRBJ2-1, with 9 bases aligning to TRBD1. CDR1 SQVTM and CDR2 ANQGSEA come from the germline V gene. Germline trimming cut 8 bases from V and 4 bases from J; bases unmatched to any gene: 12. CDR3 length equals 15 residues. CDR3: CSITTGGRGYNEQFF. The CDR3 DNA follows: TGCAGCATCACCACAGGGGGCCGTGGGTACAATGAGCAGTTCTTC.

This chain uses TRBV7-8 with TRBJ2-1, with D tentatively TRBD2 (6 bases). Deletions cut 0 bases from V and 7 bases from J, with 7 bases between. Germline CDR1 reads SGHVS; CDR2 reads FQNEAQ. The CDR3 totals 13 residues. The CDR3 DNA sequence: TGTGCCAGCAGCTTAGCGGGGAGGAATGAGCAGTTCTTC. It is translated as CASSLAGRNEQFF.

The chain uses TRBV10-1 and TRBJ1-3; the D is unclear. This CDR3 region has 18 residues. V lost 1 base to trimming and J lost 3 bases, with 19 bases between them. Germline V CDR1 and CDR2: WNHNN, SYGVQD (reference sequence). Here the CDR3 reads CASSEFLDRGSNGNTIYF. In DNA, the CDR3 is TGCGCCAGCAGTGAGTTCCTGGATCGAGGCAGCAATGGAAACACCATATATTTT.